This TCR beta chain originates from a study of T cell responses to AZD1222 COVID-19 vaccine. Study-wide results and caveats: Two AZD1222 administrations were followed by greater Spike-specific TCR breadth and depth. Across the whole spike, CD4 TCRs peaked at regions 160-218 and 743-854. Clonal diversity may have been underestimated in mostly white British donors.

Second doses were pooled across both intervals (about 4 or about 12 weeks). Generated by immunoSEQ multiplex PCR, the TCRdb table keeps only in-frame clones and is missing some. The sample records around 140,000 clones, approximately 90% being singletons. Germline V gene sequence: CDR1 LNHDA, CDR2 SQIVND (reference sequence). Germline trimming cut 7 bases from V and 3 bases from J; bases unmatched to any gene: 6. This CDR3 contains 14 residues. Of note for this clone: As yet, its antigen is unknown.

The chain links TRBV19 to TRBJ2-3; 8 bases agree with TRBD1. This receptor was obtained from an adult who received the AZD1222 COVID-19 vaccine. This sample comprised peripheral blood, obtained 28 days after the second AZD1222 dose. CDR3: CASIKDRATDTQYF. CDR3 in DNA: TGTGCCAGTATTAAGGACAGGGCAACAGATACGCAGTATTTT.